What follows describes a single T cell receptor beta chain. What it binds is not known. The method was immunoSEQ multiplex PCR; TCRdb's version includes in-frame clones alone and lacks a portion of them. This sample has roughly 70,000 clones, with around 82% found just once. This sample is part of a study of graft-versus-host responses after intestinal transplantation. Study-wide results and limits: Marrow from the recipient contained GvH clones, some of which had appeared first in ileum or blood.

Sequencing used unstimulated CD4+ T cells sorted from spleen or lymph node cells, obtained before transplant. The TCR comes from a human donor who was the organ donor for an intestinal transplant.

The CDR3 reads CASSQLSRGYTEAFF. CDR3 DNA: TGTGCCAGCAGCCAATTATCCAGGGGGTACACTGAAGCTTTCTTT. The chain employs TRBV14 and TRBJ1-1, with TRBD1 matching 7 bases. Trimming at V came to 2 bases and at J to 3 bases, leaving 6 bases not matched to a gene. Germline V gives CDR1 SGHDN, CDR2 FVKESK. This CDR3 spans 15 amino acids.